This T cell receptor beta chain was sequenced in a study of control samples from healthy donors and cancer patients (TCRdb year 2020). Preparation of the library involved the immunoSEQ multiplex PCR assay. Entries here come from immuneACCESS through TCRdb and include only in-frame sequences with V and J called. Some clones fail to appear in such tables; in the studies checked, an unresolved V gene covers under half of the shortfall, and the cause of the remainder is unknown. The sample yields 150,000 or so clones; 88% were counted once. The top ten clonotypes cover 4.9% of the sample. The CDR1 and CDR2 encoded by the germline V gene are MGHDK and SYGVNS. From the cysteine through the phenylalanine, the CDR3 covers 16 amino acids. Only CDR3 DNA remains: 48 bases, in frame from the first base. V is trimmed back by 8 bases and J by 1 base, and the junction contains 10 bases that no gene match accounts for.

Details on this clone: Its specific antigen is unknown. Nothing much larger sits one base from this clone, and base qualities are not available.

The chain uses TRBV25-1 and TRBJ2-1, with 8 central nucleotides matching TRBD2. This receptor was obtained from a woman aged 30 to 39 in good health. Sequencing used blood. Here is the DNA: TGTGCCAGCGCAACCCGGGGGGGCCTATCCTACAATGAGCAGTTCTTC. Its translation reads: CASATRGGLSYNEQFF.